These T cell receptor beta chains were read from a single sample in a study of patients and donors after allogeneic stem cell transplantation. MiXCR, applied by TCRdb to the RT-PCR reads, yields one record per CDR3 protein. Of 150,000 to 200,000 distinct CDR3 sequences listed, over 25% are singletons. The specimen was blood, either unsorted or a sorted T cell fraction (not recorded which). The receptors shown here come from a human donor who was either an allogeneic HSCT recipient or a stem cell or donor lymphocyte infusion donor (not recorded which). It is not recorded whose cells these are; they may come from a transplant donor. CDR3s include the opening cysteine and the closing phenylalanine or tryptophan. A D gene is named only where the DNA matches it firmly. A clone size is listed for some rows: how often the clone was seen (once, few, many), or a class if it is expanded.

v_gene: TRBV20-1; abundance: -; d_gene: TRBD2; j_gene: TRBJ2-1; CDR3aa: CSASLAVSYNEQFF; CDR3nt: TGCAGTGCTAGTCTAGCGGTTTCCTACAATGAGCAGTTCTTC
v_gene: TRBV6-2/TRBV6-3; abundance: many; d_gene: TRBD1; j_gene: TRBJ1-2; CDR3aa: CASSYQDRGGYTF; CDR3nt: TGTGCCAGCAGTTACCAGGACAGGGGGGGCTACACCTTC
v_gene: TRBV20-1; abundance: few; d_gene: TRBD2; j_gene: TRBJ2-2; CDR3aa: CSALAGGNTGELFF; CDR3nt: TGCAGTGCTTTAGCGGGAGGGAACACCGGGGAGCTGTTTTTT
v_gene: TRBV7-8; abundance: few; d_gene: -; j_gene: TRBJ2-1; CDR3aa: CASDAGGNEQFF; CDR3nt: TGTGCCAGCGACGCTGGCGGCAATGAGCAGTTCTTC
v_gene: TRBV11-2; abundance: -; d_gene: TRBD1; j_gene: TRBJ2-1; CDR3aa: CASTPGGSSYNEQFF; CDR3nt: TGTGCCAGCACCCCAGGGGGAAGCTCCTACAATGAGCAGTTCTTC
v_gene: TRBV13; abundance: -; d_gene: -; j_gene: TRBJ2-2; CDR3aa: CASSLALEWNTGELFF; CDR3nt: TGTGCCAGCAGCTTAGCGCTGGAGTGGAACACCGGGGAGCTGTTTTTT
v_gene: TRBV5-1; abundance: -; d_gene: TRBD1; j_gene: TRBJ1-1; CDR3aa: CASSLGTGNTEAFF; CDR3nt: TGCGCCAGCAGCTTGGGGACAGGGAACACTGAAGCTTTCTTT
v_gene: TRBV12-3/TRBV12-4; abundance: -; d_gene: -; j_gene: TRBJ2-3; CDR3aa: CASSLGRVLLSTDTQYF; CDR3nt: TGTGCCAGCAGTTTAGGACGGGTCCTCCTTAGCACAGATACGCAGTATTTT
v_gene: TRBV25-1; abundance: few; d_gene: -; j_gene: TRBJ1-1; CDR3aa: CASSSSGSSEAFF; CDR3nt: TGTGCCAGCAGTTCGTCGGGAAGTAGTGAAGCTTTCTTT
v_gene: TRBV9; abundance: -; d_gene: -; j_gene: TRBJ2-1; CDR3aa: CASSVASPLGTNEQFF; CDR3nt: TGTGCCAGCAGCGTAGCTTCACCCCTTGGAACCAATGAGCAGTTCTTC
v_gene: TRBV12-3/TRBV12-4; abundance: -; d_gene: -; j_gene: TRBJ1-6; CDR3aa: CASSFFNSPLHF; CDR3nt: TGTGCCAGCAGTTTTTTTAATTCACCCCTCCACTTT
v_gene: TRBV12-3/TRBV12-4; abundance: -; d_gene: -; j_gene: TRBJ1-5; CDR3aa: CASSPRDRDQPQHF; CDR3nt: TGTGCCAGCAGCCCCCGGGACCGAGATCAGCCCCAGCATTTT
v_gene: TRBV7-8; abundance: few; d_gene: -; j_gene: TRBJ2-3; CDR3aa: CASSPLMFFTQYF; CDR3nt: TGTGCCAGCAGCCCTCTCATGTTTTTTACGCAGTATTTT
v_gene: TRBV12-3/TRBV12-4; abundance: few; d_gene: -; j_gene: TRBJ1-6; CDR3aa: CASSLVEYSPLHF; CDR3nt: TGTGCCAGCAGTTTGGTAGAGTATTCACCCCTCCACTTT
v_gene: TRBV6-2/TRBV6-3; abundance: few; d_gene: -; j_gene: TRBJ1-1; CDR3aa: CASSYSRQAYTEAFF; CDR3nt: TGTGCCAGCAGTTACTCGCGACAGGCTTACACTGAAGCTTTCTTT
v_gene: TRBV6-5; abundance: few; d_gene: TRBD1; j_gene: TRBJ1-5; CDR3aa: CASSYSPDPGQGDQPQHF; CDR3nt: TGTGCCAGCAGTTACTCACCGGATCCGGGACAGGGAGATCAGCCCCAGCATTTT
v_gene: TRBV12-3/TRBV12-4; abundance: -; d_gene: TRBD2; j_gene: TRBJ2-1; CDR3aa: CASSFWLAGSHSYNEQFF; CDR3nt: TGTGCCAGCAGTTTTTGGCTAGCGGGATCCCACTCCTACAATGAGCAGTTCTTC
v_gene: TRBV20-1; abundance: -; d_gene: -; j_gene: TRBJ2-7; CDR3aa: CSARMGNYEQYF; CDR3nt: TGCAGTGCTAGGATGGGGAACTACGAGCAGTACTTC
v_gene: TRBV15; abundance: -; d_gene: TRBD2; j_gene: TRBJ2-7; CDR3aa: CATSSSRLARAYEQYF; CDR3nt: TGTGCCACCAGCAGTTCTCGACTAGCGAGGGCCTACGAGCAGTACTTC
v_gene: TRBV5-1; abundance: few; d_gene: TRBD2; j_gene: TRBJ2-7; CDR3aa: CASSLAGTYPYEQYF; CDR3nt: TGCGCCAGCAGCTTAGCGGGAACATACCCCTACGAGCAGTACTTC
v_gene: TRBV18; abundance: -; d_gene: -; j_gene: TRBJ1-6; CDR3aa: CASSTDGNSPLHF; CDR3nt: TGTGCCAGCTCAACGGACGGGAATTCACCCCTCCACTTT
v_gene: TRBV4-3; abundance: -; d_gene: -; j_gene: TRBJ2-1; CDR3aa: CASSPGGAYNEQFF; CDR3nt: TGCGCCAGCAGCCCGGGCGGGGCCTACAATGAGCAGTTCTTC
v_gene: TRBV20-1; abundance: many; d_gene: -; j_gene: TRBJ1-1; CDR3aa: CSAVGVTGGTEAFF; CDR3nt: TGCAGTGCTGTTGGTGTGACGGGGGGCACTGAAGCTTTCTTT
v_gene: TRBV7-2; abundance: -; d_gene: -; j_gene: TRBJ2-3; CDR3aa: CASSLVWETDTQYF; CDR3nt: TGTGCCAGCAGCTTAGTATGGGAAACAGATACGCAGTATTTT
v_gene: TRBV29-1; abundance: -; d_gene: TRBD1; j_gene: TRBJ1-4; CDR3aa: CSVGASGTGSEKLFF; CDR3nt: TGCAGCGTTGGGGCCTCCGGGACAGGGAGTGAAAAACTGTTTTTT
v_gene: TRBV19; abundance: -; d_gene: -; j_gene: TRBJ1-5; CDR3aa: CASTHSGGGHQPQHF; CDR3nt: TGTGCCAGTACCCACAGTGGAGGGGGTCATCAGCCCCAGCATTTT
v_gene: TRBV6-2/TRBV6-3; abundance: -; d_gene: -; j_gene: TRBJ2-1; CDR3aa: CASSPTGRYNEQFF; CDR3nt: TGTGCCAGCAGCCCCACCGGGAGATACAATGAGCAGTTCTTC
v_gene: TRBV9; abundance: -; d_gene: TRBD1; j_gene: TRBJ2-2; CDR3aa: CASSVVPPGGANTGELFF; CDR3nt: TGTGCCAGCAGCGTAGTTCCCCCAGGGGGCGCGAACACCGGGGAGCTGTTTTTT